Sequencing of this T cell receptor beta chain was carried out in a study of shared clonotypes between healthy human individuals. The CDR3 covers 16 residues. The germline gives CDR1 MDHEN, CDR2 SYDVKM. The V end was cut by 5 bases, the J end by 6 bases, with 19 bases between. Only CD45RO-negative cells positively selected for CCR7 counted as naive CD8 cells, so terminally differentiated effector memory CD45RA+ cells were excluded. Sequencing used immunoSEQ multiplex PCR; TCRdb keeps in-frame clones, though not all of them. The sample includes hundreds of thousands of clones, 90% to 95% of them seen just once.

The V gene is TRBV28, the J gene TRBJ1-4, with a possible D match to TRBD1 (5 bases). The sequenced sample was naive CD8+ T cells sorted from blood. The source of this sequence is a man between 25 and 39 years old in good health. The CDR3 DNA sequence: TGTGCCAGCAGTCCCTCCCCTGGTGAAGGGGATGAAAAACTGTTTTTT. As protein: CASSPSPGEGDEKLFF.